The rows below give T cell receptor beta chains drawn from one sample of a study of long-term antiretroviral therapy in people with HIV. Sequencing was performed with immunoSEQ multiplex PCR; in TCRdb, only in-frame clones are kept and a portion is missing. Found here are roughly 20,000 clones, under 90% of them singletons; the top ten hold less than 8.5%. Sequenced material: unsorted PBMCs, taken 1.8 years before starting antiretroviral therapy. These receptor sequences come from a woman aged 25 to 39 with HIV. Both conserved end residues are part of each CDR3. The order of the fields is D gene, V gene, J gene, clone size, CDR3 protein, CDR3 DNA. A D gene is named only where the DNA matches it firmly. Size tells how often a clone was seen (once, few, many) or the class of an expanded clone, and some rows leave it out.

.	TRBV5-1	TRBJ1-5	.	CASSLAGQLGQPQHF	TGCGCCAGCAGCTTGGCAGGTCAGCTAGGGCAGCCCCAGCATTTT
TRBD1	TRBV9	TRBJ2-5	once	CASSVETGQETQYF	TGTGCCAGCAGCGTAGAGACAGGGCAAGAGACCCAGTACTTC
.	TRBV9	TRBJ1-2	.	CASSVSLGHYGYTF	TGTGCCAGCAGCGTATCGCTGGGCCACTATGGCTACACCTTC
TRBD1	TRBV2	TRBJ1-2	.	CASTKDRGPHGYTF	TGTGCCAGCACCAAAGACAGGGGGCCGCATGGCTACACCTTC
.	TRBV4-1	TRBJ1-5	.	CASSQAVGRQPQHF	TGCGCCAGCAGCCAAGCGGTGGGCCGACAGCCCCAGCATTTT
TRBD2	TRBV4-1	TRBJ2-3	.	CASSQARLATQYF	TGCGCCAGCAGCCAAGCCCGACTAGCGACGCAGTATTTT
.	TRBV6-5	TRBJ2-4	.	CASSYSEGGGNIQYF	TGTGCCAGCAGTTACTCCGAGGGTGGTGGGAACATTCAGTACTTC
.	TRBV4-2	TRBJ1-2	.	CASSQEDGPYGYTF	TGTGCCAGCAGCCAAGAAGACGGCCCCTATGGCTACACCTTC
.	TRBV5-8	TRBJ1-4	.	CASSLEGWSNEKLFF	TGTGCCAGCAGCTTGGAAGGCTGGTCTAATGAAAAACTGTTTTTT
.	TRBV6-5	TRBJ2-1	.	CASSWRGGADHEQFF	TGTGCCAGCAGTTGGAGAGGGGGGGCCGATCATGAGCAGTTCTTC
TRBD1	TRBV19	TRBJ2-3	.	CASAVGGRYTDTQYF	TGTGCCAGCGCCGTAGGGGGCAGATACACAGATACGCAGTATTTT
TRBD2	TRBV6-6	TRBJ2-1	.	CASSYSLAGPLNEQFF	TGTGCCAGCAGTTATTCCCTAGCGGGCCCACTAAATGAGCAGTTCTTC
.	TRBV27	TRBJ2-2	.	CASSFLAGNTGELFF	TGTGCCAGCAGTTTCCTGGCGGGAAACACCGGGGAGCTGTTTTTT
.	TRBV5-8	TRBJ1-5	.	CASSAGVDSFGNQPQHF	TGTGCCAGCAGCGCGGGGGTGGACAGCTTTGGCAATCAGCCCCAGCATTTT
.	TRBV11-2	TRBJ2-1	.	CASSSRGDNEQFF	TGTGCCAGCAGCTCGAGGGGGGACAATGAGCAGTTCTTC
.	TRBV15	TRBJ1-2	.	CATSRDSKGNGYTF	TGTGCCACCAGCAGAGATAGCAAGGGGAATGGCTACACCTTC
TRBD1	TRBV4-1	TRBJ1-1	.	CASSPGDRATF	TGCGCCAGCAGCCCGGGGGACAGGGCGACCTTT
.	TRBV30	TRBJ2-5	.	CAWGESGTQYF	TGTGCCTGGGGGGAATCGGGGACCCAGTACTTC
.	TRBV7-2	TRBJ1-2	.	CASSPWGAGTSNYGYTF	TGTGCCAGCAGCCCCTGGGGGGCGGGAACTTCTAACTATGGCTACACCTTC
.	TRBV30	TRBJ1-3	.	CAWSIGSGNTIYF	TGTGCCTGGAGTATTGGCTCTGGAAACACCATATATTTT
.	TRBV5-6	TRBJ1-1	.	CASSFTGSGSDTEAFF	TGTGCCAGCAGCTTCACAGGGTCTGGGTCGGACACTGAAGCTTTCTTT
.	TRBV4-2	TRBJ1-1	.	CASSPEGGSSRTEAFF	TGTGCCAGCAGCCCAGAAGGTGGGTCCTCAAGGACTGAAGCTTTCTTT
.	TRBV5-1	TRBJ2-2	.	CASSLDGGGELFF	TGCGCCAGCAGCTTGGATGGGGGCGGGGAGCTGTTTTTT
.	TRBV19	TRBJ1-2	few	CASLRPGLGYTF	TGTGCCAGTCTACGTCCGGGGTTGGGCTACACCTTC
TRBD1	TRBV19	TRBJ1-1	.	CASSFRTGGAEAFF	TGTGCCAGTAGTTTCAGGACAGGGGGTGCTGAAGCTTTCTTT
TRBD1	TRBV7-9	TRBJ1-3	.	CASSSTGAGNTIYF	TGTGCCAGCAGCTCGACAGGGGCTGGAAACACCATATATTTT
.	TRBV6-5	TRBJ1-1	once	CASSPRNERTEAFF	TGTGCCAGCAGTCCGCGCAACGAGAGAACTGAAGCTTTCTTT